This TCR beta chain was captured in a study of response to subunit inactivated influenza vaccine. A remark on this clonotype: Its antigen is not known.

Using its own MiXCR run on the RT-PCR reads, TCRdb lists one record per CDR3 protein. The sample lists approximately 700,000 distinct CDR3 sequences, over 11% occurring once. The study, taken as a whole, reports: After each seasonal influenza vaccination, few new T cells are recruited, the authors suggested.

The sample here was PBMCs from blood, taken around 14 days before vaccination. This TCR derives from a man between 45 and 60 years old who received an inactivated influenza vaccine.

CDR3 bases: TGTGCCAGCAGTTTGGTCCAGCACGGTTCACCCCTCCACTTT. Protein product: CASSLVQHGSPLHF. This sequence joins TRBV12-3 or TRBV12-4 and TRBJ1-6, with unresolved D. The CDR3 has 14 residues. The V end was cut by 3 bases, the J end by 9 bases, with 12 bases between.